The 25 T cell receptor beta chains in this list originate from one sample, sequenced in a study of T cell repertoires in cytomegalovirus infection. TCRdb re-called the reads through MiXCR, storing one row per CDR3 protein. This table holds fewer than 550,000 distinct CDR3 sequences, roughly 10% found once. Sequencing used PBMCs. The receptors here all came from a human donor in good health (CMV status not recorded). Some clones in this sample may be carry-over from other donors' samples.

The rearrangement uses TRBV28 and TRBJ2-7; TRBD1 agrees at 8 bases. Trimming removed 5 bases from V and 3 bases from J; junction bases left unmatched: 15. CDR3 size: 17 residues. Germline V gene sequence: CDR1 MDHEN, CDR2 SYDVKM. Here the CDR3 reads CASSPYLDRAIDYEQYF. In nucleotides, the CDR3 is TGTGCCAGCAGTCCTTACCTGGACAGGGCAATTGACTACGAGCAGTACTTC.

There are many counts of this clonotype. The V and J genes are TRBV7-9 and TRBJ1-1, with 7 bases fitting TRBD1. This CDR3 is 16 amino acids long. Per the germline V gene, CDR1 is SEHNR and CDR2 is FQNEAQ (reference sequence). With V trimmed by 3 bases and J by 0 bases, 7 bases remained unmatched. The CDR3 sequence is CASSLTGSGMNTEAFF. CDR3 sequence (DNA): TGTGCCAGCAGCTTGACAGGGTCGGGGATGAACACTGAAGCTTTCTTT.

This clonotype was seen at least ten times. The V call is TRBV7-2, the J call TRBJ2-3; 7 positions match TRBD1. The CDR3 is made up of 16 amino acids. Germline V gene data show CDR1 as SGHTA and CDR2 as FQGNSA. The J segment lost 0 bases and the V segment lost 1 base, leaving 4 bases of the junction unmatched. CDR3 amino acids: CASSLVGQTSTDTQYF. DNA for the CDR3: TGTGCCAGCAGCTTAGTGGGACAGACTAGCACAGATACGCAGTATTTT.

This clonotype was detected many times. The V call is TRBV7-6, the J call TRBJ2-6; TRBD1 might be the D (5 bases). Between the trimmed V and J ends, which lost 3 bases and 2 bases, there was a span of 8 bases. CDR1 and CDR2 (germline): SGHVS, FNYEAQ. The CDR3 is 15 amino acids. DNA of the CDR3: TGTGCCAGCAGCTTTCTACAGGCTGGGGCCAACGTCCTGACTTTC. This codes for CASSFLQAGANVLTF.

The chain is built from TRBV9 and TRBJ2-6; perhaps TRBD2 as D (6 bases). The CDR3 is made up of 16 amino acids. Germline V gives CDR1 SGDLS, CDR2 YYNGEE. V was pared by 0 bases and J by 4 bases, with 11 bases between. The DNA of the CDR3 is TGTGCCAGCAGCGTAGTTGGGGGGTCCGGGGCCAACGTCCTGACTTTC. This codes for CASSVVGGSGANVLTF.

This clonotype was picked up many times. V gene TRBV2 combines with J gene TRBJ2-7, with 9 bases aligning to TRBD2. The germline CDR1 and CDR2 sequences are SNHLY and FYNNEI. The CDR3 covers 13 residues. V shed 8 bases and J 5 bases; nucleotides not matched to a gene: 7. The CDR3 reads CASASGKNNEQYF. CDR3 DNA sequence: TGTGCCAGCGCTAGCGGGAAGAACAACGAGCAGTACTTC.

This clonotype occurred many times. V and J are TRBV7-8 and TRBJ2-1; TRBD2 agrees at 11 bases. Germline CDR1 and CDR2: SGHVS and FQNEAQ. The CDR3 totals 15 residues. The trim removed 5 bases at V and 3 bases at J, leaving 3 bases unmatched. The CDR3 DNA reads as TGTGCCAGCAGCGCCCTAGCGGGGGGCTACAATGAGCAGTTCTTC. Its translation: CASSALAGGYNEQFF.

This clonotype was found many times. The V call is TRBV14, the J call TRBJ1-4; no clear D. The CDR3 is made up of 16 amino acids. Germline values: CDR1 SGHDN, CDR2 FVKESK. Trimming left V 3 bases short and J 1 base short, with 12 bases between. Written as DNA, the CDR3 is TGTGCCAGCAGCCAGCGGCAGGATCGAACTAATGAAAAACTGTTTTTT. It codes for CASSQRQDRTNEKLFF.

The CDR3 DNA is TGCAGTGCTAGAGTTCCTCTAAGCCATTCACCCCTCCACTTT. Its translation is CSARVPLSHSPLHF. The V call is TRBV20-1, the J call TRBJ1-6; D ambiguous. CDR3 length: 14 amino acids. Germline CDR1 DFQATT, CDR2 SNEGSKA (reference sequence). V lost 1 base to trimming and J lost 8 bases, with 12 bases between them.

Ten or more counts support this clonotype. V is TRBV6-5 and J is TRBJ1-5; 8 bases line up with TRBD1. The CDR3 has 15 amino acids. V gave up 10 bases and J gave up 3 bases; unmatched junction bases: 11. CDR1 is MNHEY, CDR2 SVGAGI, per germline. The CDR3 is CATGLRQGTNQPQHF. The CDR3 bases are TGTGCCACAGGCCTCCGACAGGGGACCAATCAGCCCCAGCATTTT.

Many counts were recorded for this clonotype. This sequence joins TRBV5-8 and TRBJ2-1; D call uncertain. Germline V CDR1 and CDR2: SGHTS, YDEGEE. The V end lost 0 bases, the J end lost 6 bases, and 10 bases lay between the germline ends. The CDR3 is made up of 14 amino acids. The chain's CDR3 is CASSLGRTVNEQFF. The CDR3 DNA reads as TGTGCCAGCAGCTTGGGGCGGACGGTCAATGAGCAGTTCTTC.

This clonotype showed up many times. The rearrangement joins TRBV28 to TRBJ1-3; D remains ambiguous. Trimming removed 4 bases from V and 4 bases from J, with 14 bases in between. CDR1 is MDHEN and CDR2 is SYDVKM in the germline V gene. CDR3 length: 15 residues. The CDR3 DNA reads TGTGCCAGCAGTTCTGGGAGGTCGCGAGGAAACACCATATATTTT. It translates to CASSSGRSRGNTIYF.

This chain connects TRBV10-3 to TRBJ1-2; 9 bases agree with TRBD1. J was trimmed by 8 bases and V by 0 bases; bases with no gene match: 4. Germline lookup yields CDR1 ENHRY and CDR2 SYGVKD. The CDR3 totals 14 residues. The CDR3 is CAISESVTGGGYTF. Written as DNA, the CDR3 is TGTGCCATCAGTGAGTCGGTGACAGGGGGAGGCTACACCTTC.

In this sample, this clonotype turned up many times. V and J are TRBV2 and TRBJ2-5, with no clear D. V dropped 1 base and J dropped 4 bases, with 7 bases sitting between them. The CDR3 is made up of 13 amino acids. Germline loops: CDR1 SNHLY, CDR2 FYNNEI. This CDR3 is CASSEDARETQYF. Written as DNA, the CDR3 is TGTGCCAGCAGTGAAGATGCCCGAGAGACCCAGTACTTC.

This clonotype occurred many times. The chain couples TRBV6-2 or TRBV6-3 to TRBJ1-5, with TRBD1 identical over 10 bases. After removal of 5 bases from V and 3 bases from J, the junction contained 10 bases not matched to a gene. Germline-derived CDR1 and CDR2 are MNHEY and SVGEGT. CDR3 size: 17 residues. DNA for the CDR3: TGTGCCAGCAGTCCCGGGACAGGGGTGATCGTCAATCAGCCCCAGCATTTT. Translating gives CASSPGTGVIVNQPQHF.

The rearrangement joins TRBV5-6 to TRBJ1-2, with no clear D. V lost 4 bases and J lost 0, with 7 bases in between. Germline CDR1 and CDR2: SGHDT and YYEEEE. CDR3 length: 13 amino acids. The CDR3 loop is CASSEWTNYGYTF. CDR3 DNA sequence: TGTGCCAGCAGCGAATGGACTAACTATGGCTACACCTTC. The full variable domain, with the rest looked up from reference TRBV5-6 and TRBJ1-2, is DAGVTQSPTHLIKTRGQQVTLRCSPKSGHDTVSWYQQALGQGPQFIFQYYEEEERQRGNFPDRFSGHQFPNYSSELNVNALLLGDSALYLCASSEWTNYGYTFGSGTRLTVV.

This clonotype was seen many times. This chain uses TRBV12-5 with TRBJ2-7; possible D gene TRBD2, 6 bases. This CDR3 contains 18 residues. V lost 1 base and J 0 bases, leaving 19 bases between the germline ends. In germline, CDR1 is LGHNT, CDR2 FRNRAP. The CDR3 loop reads CASGLGGEMKANSYEQYF. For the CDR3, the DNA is TGTGCTAGTGGTTTGGGGGGGGAGATGAAAGCCAACTCCTACGAGCAGTACTTC.

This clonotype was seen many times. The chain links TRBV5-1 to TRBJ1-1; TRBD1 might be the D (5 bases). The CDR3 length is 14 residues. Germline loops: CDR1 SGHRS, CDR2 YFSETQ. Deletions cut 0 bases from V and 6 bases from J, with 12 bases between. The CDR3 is CASSLDDSRSEAFF. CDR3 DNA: TGCGCCAGCAGCTTGGACGACAGCCGGTCTGAAGCTTTCTTT. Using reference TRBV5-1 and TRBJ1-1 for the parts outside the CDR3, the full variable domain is KAGVTQTPRYLIKTRGQQVTLSCSPISGHRSVSWYQQTPGQGLQFLFEYFSETQRNKGNFPGRFSGRQFSNSRSEMNVSTLELGDSALYLCASSLDDSRSEAFFGQGTRLTVV.

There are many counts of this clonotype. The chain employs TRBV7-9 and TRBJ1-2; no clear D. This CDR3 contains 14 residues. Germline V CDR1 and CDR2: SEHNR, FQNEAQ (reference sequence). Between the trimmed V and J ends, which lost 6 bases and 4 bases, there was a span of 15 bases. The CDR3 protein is CASSGRVPLYGYTF. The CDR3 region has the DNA TGTGCCAGCAGTGGTAGGGTCCCGCTCTATGGCTACACCTTC.

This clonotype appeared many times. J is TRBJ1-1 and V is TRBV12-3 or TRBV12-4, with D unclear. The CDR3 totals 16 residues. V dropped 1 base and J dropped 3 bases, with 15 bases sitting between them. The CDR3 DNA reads TGTGCCAGCAGTTTAGAGGCTCCCATGAGGGACACTGAAGCTTTCTTT. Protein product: CASSLEAPMRDTEAFF.

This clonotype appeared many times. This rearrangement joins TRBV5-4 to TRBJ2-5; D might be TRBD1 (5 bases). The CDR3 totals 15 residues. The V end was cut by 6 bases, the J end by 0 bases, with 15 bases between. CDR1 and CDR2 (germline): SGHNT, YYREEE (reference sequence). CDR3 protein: CASTDARTYQETQYF. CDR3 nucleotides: TGTGCCAGCACCGATGCCCGGACATACCAAGAGACCCAGTACTTC.

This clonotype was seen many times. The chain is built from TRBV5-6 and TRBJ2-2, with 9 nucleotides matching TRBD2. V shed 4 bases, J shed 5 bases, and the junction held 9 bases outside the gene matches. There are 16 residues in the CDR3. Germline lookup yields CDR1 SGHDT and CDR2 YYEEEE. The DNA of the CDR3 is TGTGCCAGCAGCCGACTACTAGCGGGTGTAACCGGGGAGCTGTTTTTT. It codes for CASSRLLAGVTGELFF.

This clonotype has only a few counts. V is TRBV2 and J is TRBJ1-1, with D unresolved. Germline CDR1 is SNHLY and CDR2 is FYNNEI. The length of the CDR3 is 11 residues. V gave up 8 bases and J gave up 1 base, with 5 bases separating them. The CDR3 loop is CASPKNTEAFF. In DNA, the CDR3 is TGTGCCAGCCCAAAGAACACTGAAGCTTTCTTT.

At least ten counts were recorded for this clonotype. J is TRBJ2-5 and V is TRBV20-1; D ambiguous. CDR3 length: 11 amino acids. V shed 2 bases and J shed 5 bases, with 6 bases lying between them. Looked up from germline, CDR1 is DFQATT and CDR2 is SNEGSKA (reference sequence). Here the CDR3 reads CSARYLETQYF. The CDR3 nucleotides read TGCAGTGCTAGATACCTGGAGACCCAGTACTTC.

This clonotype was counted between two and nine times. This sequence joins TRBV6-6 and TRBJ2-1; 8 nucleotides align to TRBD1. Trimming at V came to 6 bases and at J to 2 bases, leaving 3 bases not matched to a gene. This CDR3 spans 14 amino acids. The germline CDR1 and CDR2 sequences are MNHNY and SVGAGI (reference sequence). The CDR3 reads CASRPRGPYNEQFF. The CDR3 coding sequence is TGTGCCAGCAGACCCAGGGGGCCCTACAATGAGCAGTTCTTC.